The present entry profiles one T cell receptor (beta chain) with its context. This entry belongs to a study of blood T cell repertoires in COVID-19. The CDR3 loop spans 17 amino acids. Germline V lookup: CDR1 SGHRS, CDR2 YFSETQ. Unmatched junction bases numbered 10, after V lost 4 bases and J lost 3 bases. In the study's own analysis: Nucleated cell number was recorded as an estimate derived from reference gene primer amplification. Sequencing was performed with immunoSEQ multiplex PCR; in TCRdb, only in-frame clones are kept and a portion is missing. Clone size and the V and J calls come from that table; the DNA yielded D and trimming. The data show about 98,000 clones, roughly 87% seen once.

The TCR sequence derives from a man aged 50 to 59 with active COVID-19. The sample was peripheral blood. The rearrangement joins TRBV5-1 to TRBJ2-3, with 11 bases lining up with TRBD2. The CDR3 is CASSGALAGGSTDTQYF. CDR3 nucleotides: TGCGCCAGCAGCGGGGCTCTAGCGGGGGGATCAACAGATACGCAGTATTTT.